These T cell receptor beta chains were read from a single sample in a study of tumor-infiltrating lymphocytes in primary liver carcinoma. Each CDR3 protein is one row after TCRdb ran MiXCR on the multiplex PCR reads. The sample consists of 99,000 or so distinct CDR3 sequences, almost 70% of them appearing once. Sequencing was performed on liver tumor tissue from sampling region 5. These TCRs come from a woman aged 55 to 70 with primary liver carcinoma and hepatitis B virus infection. The CDR3 runs from the conserved cysteine through the conserved F or W. D genes are given only for firm matches. Clone size is shown for a subset of rows, as once, few, many or a class of expanded clone.

V gene | D gene | CDR3 length | clone size | CDR3 protein
TRBV7-8 | - | 16 | once | CASSLVGTGGSNEQFF
TRBV12-3/TRBV12-4 | TRBD2 | 16 | many | CASSSRLAGGRETQYF
TRBV6-2/TRBV6-3 | TRBD2 | 16 | - | CVSSFTTSGNSYEQYF
TRBV12-3/TRBV12-4 | TRBD2 | 15 | - | CASKAGTSRYNEQFF
TRBV28 | - | 18 | once | CASRFWGGQSSSYNEQFF
TRBV30 | TRBD1 | 15 | - | CAWSVAGTGAGSYIF
TRBV5-1 | TRBD2 | 14 | few | CASSLGLAEATQYF
TRBV10-3 | TRBD2 | 12 | few | CATRPGGGEQFF
TRBV11-2 | - | 13 | - | CVSSSRTVSEQYF
TRBV28 | - | 14 | - | CASSLERMNTEALF
TRBV11-2 | - | 15 | - | CASSHRHSGGNVLTF
TRBV2 | - | 11 | - | CATPEDNEHFF
TRBV29-1 | - | 13 | once | CSILVSGCQPQHF
TRBV11-2 | - | 14 | - | CASSPQRSSDERFF
TRBV4-2 | - | 16 | many | CASSQDPGHGNSPLHF
TRBV29-1 | TRBD1 | 16 | - | CSAGTGSVTGANVLIF
TRBV29-1 | - | 12 | - | CSAGPGGNEQYF
TRBV12-3/TRBV12-4 | TRBD1 | 17 | - | CASRDGTDTIPNTEVFF
TRBV5-1 | - | 16 | few | CASSLEGQAAGNEQFF
TRBV11-2 | - | 14 | - | CVSSSVGVGDTQYF
TRBV5-4 | TRBD1 | 14 | medium-sized | CASSTGTVPYEQYF
TRBV5-1 | TRBD2 | 16 | - | CASSLGLATSTDTQYF
TRBV6-5 | - | 16 | many | CASRSRGGLNTDTQYF
TRBV10-3 | - | 13 | few | CAISAEFWGGYTF
TRBV5-1 | TRBD1 | 15 | - | CASSSDRGVVTEAFF
TRBV20-1 | - | 13 | - | CSASRGRTETQYF
TRBV11-2 | - | 16 | - | CASTHPQGPTGELFFF
TRBV12-3/TRBV12-4 | - | 13 | many | CASSTGTFGTQYF
TRBV7-2 | TRBD1 | 14 | - | CASSLDRGRQPQHF
TRBV28 | TRBD1 | 18 | - | CACRTPGGEYRSNYGYTF
TRBV6-6 | - | 13 | many | CASTVTGTYEQYF
TRBV5-1 | - | 14 | few | CASSLANPNTEAFF
TRBV6-1 | TRBD2 | 19 | - | CASSEEASRRTRAKNIQYF
TRBV2 | - | 13 | - | CASSVGRAYEQYF
TRBV6-2/TRBV6-3 | - | 18 | - | CASSYQDLQASFTDTQYF
TRBV11-3 | - | 15 | - | CAGRLEPLGIYEQYF
TRBV5-4 | - | 13 | - | CAISLRTNTEAFF
TRBV4-2 | - | 16 | - | CASRQGPGLATMEQFF
TRBV4-1 | TRBD1 | 15 | - | CVSSQDDRASEPQHF
TRBV18 | - | 15 | once | CASSRGSGPSYEQYF
TRBV29-1 | - | 15 | - | CSVAGSGWGTNMQYF
TRBV12-3/TRBV12-4 | TRBD1 | 12 | - | CASAAGQGRAFF
TRBV5-1 | - | 16 | - | CASSFDLTTGAETQYF
TRBV6-5 | - | 15 | - | CASSYSGRGETETFF
TRBV5-4 | TRBD1 | 14 | - | CASSPGTGQNIQYF
TRBV4-2 | TRBD2 | 17 | many | CASSQDPPSGGGNEQFF
TRBV5-8 | - | 15 | - | CASSFRIGGVETLYF
TRBV12-3/TRBV12-4 | TRBD1 | 18 | many | CASSPRTGGSSGANVLTF
TRBV5-1 | TRBD1 | 16 | - | CASSLGTTGPQGTQYF
TRBV5-1 | TRBD1 | 13 | few | CASSPDRVYDYTF
TRBV6-1 | - | 16 | - | CASSGRTFRSYNERFF
TRBV29-1 | TRBD1 | 13 | - | CSVGDRANSALHF
TRBV11-2 | - | 17 | - | CASSLFSGAMGTDTQYF
TRBV5-5 | TRBD1 | 15 | - | CAGSRDRRANYGYTF
TRBV20-1 | - | 14 | - | CSVPGGSLETEAFF